The T cell receptor beta chain described here comes from a study of T cell responses to AZD1222 COVID-19 vaccine. Across the whole study: Second-dose timings of about 4 or about 12 weeks were pooled. The study, taken as a whole, reports: Two doses of AZD1222 preceded a rise in Spike-specific TCR breadth and depth. The study identified only six AZD1222 recipients as seropositive at baseline. Donors, mostly white British, included more females; clonal diversity was possibly underestimated.

Notes on this clone: Its matching antigen is unknown.

J lost 1 base, V lost 3 bases, and 10 bases had no gene match. The CDR3 extends over 20 amino acids. Per the germline V gene, CDR1 is KGHSH and CDR2 is LQKENI. Repertoires were generated with immunoSEQ multiplex PCR, while TCRdb's copy carries only in-frame clones and drops some. The table lists 140,000 to 150,000 clones, 85% to 95% of them singletons. The chain uses TRBV18 and TRBJ2-2, with 14 bases aligning to TRBD2. The sequence derives from an adult in good health. Here the sequenced sample was peripheral blood, taken on day 0 of AZD1222 vaccination. The CDR3 nucleotides read TGTGCCAGCTCACCGCGGACTCGACTAGCGGGGGGGCAGAACACCGGGGAGCTGTTTTTT. It yields the protein CASSPRTRLAGGQNTGELFF.